These 12 T cell receptor beta chains share one sample of origin, sequenced in a study of tumor and adjacent non-tumor tissue in lung cancer. The template was RNA from unsorted bulk tissue. Three rounds of nested PCR, following a modified ARM-PCR protocol, produced the TCRbeta library. TCRdb used MiXCR to reprocess the multiplex PCR reads, holding one entry per CDR3 protein. This table holds 89,000 or so distinct CDR3 sequences, roughly 62% found once. The sequencing input was lung tumor tissue. These receptors were taken from a man aged 65 to 79 with non-small cell lung cancer.

The chain is built from TRBV10-3 and TRBJ2-5; weak D call: TRBD2 (5 bases). V was trimmed by 5 bases and J by 11 bases, leaving 18 bases between them. The CDR3 runs 13 residues. Germline-derived CDR1 and CDR2 are ENHRY and SYGVKD. The CDR3 region is CAISFGPVEEQYF. Here the CDR3 DNA reads TGTGCCATCAGTTTTGGACCAGTGGAGGAACAGTACTTC.

This clonotype is a singleton in its sample. An end of the junction differs from the germline gene, which may be a read error. The chain couples TRBV6-5 to TRBJ2-3; the D is unclear. Germline V gene lookup returns CDR1 MNHEY and CDR2 SVGAGI. CDR3 length: 18 residues. The CDR3 protein is CASSYSTTARARIDTQYF. The DNA of the CDR3 is TGTGCCAGTAGTTACTCGACGACGGCGAGAGCTAGGATAGATACGCAGTATTTT.

There are a few counts of this clonotype. The chain is built from TRBV20-1 and TRBJ2-2; 9 bases are shared with TRBD2. Per germline, CDR1 DFQATT and CDR2 SNEGSKA (reference sequence). Trimming cost V 1 base and J 8 bases; bases outside gene matches: 5. This CDR3 comprises 14 residues. As DNA, the CDR3 is TGCAGTGCTAGAGGCGGGGGGGCTTGGGGGGAGCTGTTTTTT. It translates to CSARGGGAWGELFF.

V gene TRBV6-2 or TRBV6-3 combines with J gene TRBJ1-2, with D uncertain. Trimming removed 9 bases at V and 8 bases at J, with 22 bases between. The CDR3 spans 14 residues. Germline lookup yields CDR1 MNHEY and CDR2 SVGEGT. CDR3 sequence (DNA): TGTGCCAGTACCGGACCTTCTCCCCTCGGGGGCTACACCTTC. The encoded protein is CASTGPSPLGGYTF.

A remark on this clonotype: Because the CDR3 is missing its conserved closing phenylalanine or tryptophan, this is likely a read error. The limits of the CDR3 on the DNA are not certain, so only TCRdb's listed CDR3 is given. This chain links TRBV11-2 with TRBJ2-7; the table's D gene call, TRBD1, was not cross checked with the DNA. Germline values: CDR1 SGHAT, CDR2 FQNNGV. The CDR3 extends over 15 residues, inclusive of both ends. CDR3 in amino acids: CASSSGTGGIYEQYI.

This clonotype has only a few counts. This may arise from a read error, as a much more abundant clone is one base away. V usage is TRBV29-1 and J usage is TRBJ2-4; 9 nucleotides agree with TRBD1. The V gene's germline CDR1 is SQVTM and CDR2 ANQGSEA. CDR3 size: 19 residues. J was trimmed by 0 bases and V by 6 bases; bases with no gene match: 18. CDR3 DNA: TGCAGCGTCAAAGGACCGGGACAGGGAGTCTTCCTAGCCAAAAACATTCAGTACTTC. It codes for CSVKGPGQGVFLAKNIQYF.

This chain connects TRBV5-1 to TRBJ1-2; D unclear. V was pared by 5 bases and J by 8 bases, with 10 bases between. The V gene's germline CDR1 is SGHRS and CDR2 YFSETQ. This CDR3 has 11 amino acids. CDR3 DNA sequence: TGCGCCAGCAGGTCCGATGGAGGCTACACCTTC. This codes for CASRSDGGYTF.

This clonotype occurred once. A read error may be the cause here, since a much bigger clone is one base away. No DNA is shown, since the ends of the CDR3 on it are uncertain; the CDR3 is the one TCRdb lists. The chain links TRBV20-1 to TRBJ2-1; the D segment call TRBD2 is taken from the table without a DNA check. A total of 15 residues make up the CDR3, ends included. Germline assignment: CDR1 DFQATT and CDR2 SNEGSKA (reference sequence). The CDR3 region is CSARDVVAGGSEQSF.

Details on this clonotype: This sequence may be a read error, since a much larger clone differs from it by one base. The chain employs TRBV12-3 or TRBV12-4 and TRBJ2-1, with TRBD2 matching over 8 bases. The CDR3 totals 14 residues. The CDR3 DNA is TGTGCCAGCGATATCAGCGGGGGTTACAATGAGCAGTCCTTC. Protein product: CASDISGGYNEQSF.

For this clonotype: One end of the junction fails to match germline, which may point to a read error. V gene TRBV7-8 combines with J gene TRBJ2-2, with a tentative D call TRBD2 (5 bases). The CDR3 consists of 15 residues. In germline, CDR1 is SGHVS, CDR2 FQNEAQ. CDR3 coding DNA: TGTGCCAGCAAATTGCGGGTTCCGAACACCGGGGAGCCGTTTTTT. This codes for CASKLRVPNTGEPFF.

This chain connects TRBV10-3 to TRBJ2-7; D not resolved. Trimming shortened V by 11 bases and J by 4 bases, and 12 bases separated the two germline ends. CDR1 is ENHRY, CDR2 SYGVKD, per germline. The CDR3 length is 11 residues. CDR3: CAVGPEYEQYF. The CDR3 nucleotides are TGTGCCGTAGGCCCTGAGTACGAGCAGTACTTC.

This clonotype was observed at least ten times. The V and J genes are TRBV12-3 or TRBV12-4 and TRBJ2-7; D is unresolved. With 6 bases removed from V and 1 base from J, the gap between germline ends came to 13 bases. This CDR3 has 14 residues. CDR3 amino acids: CASSPQQNSYEQYF. The CDR3 nucleotides are TGTGCCAGCAGCCCACAGCAGAATTCCTACGAGCAGTACTTC.